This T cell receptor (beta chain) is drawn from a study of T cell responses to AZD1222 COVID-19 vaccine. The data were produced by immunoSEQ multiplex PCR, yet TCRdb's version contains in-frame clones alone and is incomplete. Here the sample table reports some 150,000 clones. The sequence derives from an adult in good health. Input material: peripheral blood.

CDR3 loop: CASIERQGYTEAFF. In nucleotides, the CDR3 is TGTGCCAGCATAGAACGACAGGGTTACACTGAAGCTTTCTTT. The genes are TRBV6-5 and TRBJ1-1, with 7 bases matching TRBD1. This CDR3 contains 14 residues. V lost 7 bases and J lost 3; bases outside the gene matches: 8. The germline V gene has CDR1 MNHEY and CDR2 SVGAGI.